The 26 T cell receptor beta chains reported below all come from one sample, sequenced in a study of cytomegalovirus exposure and HLA in healthy donors. Researchers ran the PCR with 60 Vbeta and 13 Jbeta primers. Profiling relied on immunoSEQ multiplex PCR, and the TCRdb table lists in-frame clones only, not all of them. Here the sample spans 60,000 to 75,000 clones, around 91% being singletons. Sequencing input: PBMCs. These receptors came from a woman aged 30 to 39 in good health and CMV-seropositive.

This clone was observed once. J is TRBJ2-2 and V is TRBV15; TRBD1 matches 10 bases. Unmatched junction bases numbered 3, after V lost 5 bases and J lost 3 bases. This CDR3 has 15 amino acids. Germline V gene data show CDR1 as LNHNV and CDR2 as YYDKDF (reference sequence). The CDR3 reads CATSAGTGDTGELFF. The CDR3 DNA reads TGTGCCACCAGCGCCGGGACAGGGGACACCGGGGAGCTGTTTTTT.

The chain links TRBV7-9 to TRBJ1-3; 7 nucleotides line up with TRBD1. CDR1 is SEHNR and CDR2 is FQNEAQ in the germline V gene (reference sequence). The CDR3 covers 16 residues. J gave up 1 base and V 3 bases, and 6 bases lay outside the gene matches. DNA for the CDR3: TGTGCCAGCAGCTTCCTAAACAGGGGATCTGGAAACACCATATATTTT. Protein product: CASSFLNRGSGNTIYF.

This sequence joins TRBV7-9 and TRBJ1-3; no reliable D call. Trimming cost V 5 bases and J 0 bases, with 5 bases left between them. CDR3 size: 13 residues. Germline CDR1 is SEHNR and CDR2 is FQNEAQ (reference sequence). The DNA of the CDR3 is TGTGCCAGCAGCCCTTCCTCTGGAAACACCATATATTTT. This translates into CASSPSSGNTIYF.

In DNA, the CDR3 is TGTGCCAGCAGCTTATCTCGGACAAACCCCTACGAGCAGTACTTC. Encoded protein: CASSLSRTNPYEQYF. This sequence joins TRBV11-2 and TRBJ2-7; TRBD1 is a possible D gene (5 bases). The CDR3 runs 15 residues. In germline, CDR1 is SGHAT, CDR2 FQNNGV. V shed 2 bases and J shed 2 bases, with 13 bases lying between them.

The J gene is TRBJ2-4, the V gene TRBV7-9, with D unresolved. Germline V gives CDR1 SEHNR, CDR2 FQNEAQ (reference sequence). This CDR3 is 11 amino acids long. V gave up 2 bases and J gave up 7 bases, with 3 bases separating them. The CDR3 spells CASSLQNIQYF. The DNA for the CDR3 is TGTGCCAGCAGCTTACAGAACATTCAGTACTTC.

The chain joins TRBV5-6 to TRBJ1-6; 7 nucleotides match TRBD1. The V gene end was trimmed by 1 base and the J gene end by 9 bases; junction bases not matched to a gene: 7. CDR1 and CDR2 (germline): SGHDT, YYEEEE. The CDR3 spans 15 residues. The CDR3 is CASSLQGGLTSPLHF. The CDR3 bases are TGTGCCAGCAGCTTGCAGGGGGGCCTGACTTCACCCCTCCACTTT.

This chain links TRBV11-2 with TRBJ2-1; no definite D call. Trimming took off 1 base at V and 0 bases at J, with 10 bases between the two ends. The CDR3 totals 16 residues. Germline lookup yields CDR1 SGHAT and CDR2 FQNNGV. The CDR3 DNA sequence: TGTGCCAGCAGCTTAGTGGGCCCTGGCTCCTACAATGAGCAGTTCTTC. It yields the protein CASSLVGPGSYNEQFF.

The chain couples TRBV14 to TRBJ1-5; 8 nucleotides match TRBD1. Germline lookup yields CDR1 SGHDN and CDR2 FVKESK. Germline trimming cut 3 bases from V and 6 bases from J; bases unmatched to any gene: 7. This CDR3 has 15 amino acids. The CDR3 sequence: CASSQGQARGQPQHF. As DNA, the CDR3 is TGTGCCAGCAGCCAGGGACAGGCCAGGGGTCAGCCCCAGCATTTT.

The table lists this clone with a count of one. Other DNA sequences in the same sample also yield this CDR3. The chain joins TRBV5-1 to TRBJ1-2; the D gene is possibly TRBD1 (6 bases). The ends were cut back, 3 bases at V and 0 bases at J, with 12 bases in the middle. The germline gives CDR1 SGHRS, CDR2 YFSETQ. This CDR3 has 15 residues. The CDR3 region is CASSSPGQANYGYTF. The CDR3 DNA reads TGCGCCAGCAGCTCTCCGGGACAAGCTAACTATGGCTACACCTTC.

Written as DNA, the CDR3 is TGTGCCAGCAGCTTGAGCGGGACACAATCCTACGAGCAGTACTTC. Amino acid sequence: CASSLSGTQSYEQYF. This chain joins TRBV9 and TRBJ2-7, with D maybe TRBD2 (7 bases). Trimming shortened V by 4 bases and J by 1 base, and 15 bases separated the two germline ends. Germline CDR1 reads SGDLS; CDR2 reads YYNGEE. The CDR3 contains 15 residues.

This chain links TRBV19 with TRBJ2-1; D may be TRBD1 (6 bases). Germline V gene data show CDR1 as LNHDA and CDR2 as SQIVND (reference sequence). The CDR3 sequence is 13 residues long. V was trimmed by 4 bases and J by 6 bases, leaving 10 bases between them. The CDR3 coding sequence is TGTGCCAGTAGTACCCGGGACATCAATGAGCAGTTCTTC. The encoded protein is CASSTRDINEQFF.

The chain couples TRBV18 to TRBJ1-1; TRBD1 matches at 8 bases. The CDR3 is 14 residues long. J gave up 6 bases and V 3 bases, and 6 bases lay outside the gene matches. Germline CDR1 and CDR2: KGHSH and LQKENI. CDR3 residues: CASSPTGGGSEAFF. CDR3 coding DNA: TGTGCCAGCTCACCTACAGGGGGAGGGTCTGAAGCTTTCTTT.

The chain carries TRBV7-9 and TRBJ2-3; 8 nucleotides match TRBD1. V lost 3 bases, J lost 1 base, and 6 bases stayed unmatched. In germline, CDR1 is SEHNR, CDR2 FQNEAQ (reference sequence). The CDR3 consists of 16 residues. In nucleotides, the CDR3 is TGTGCCAGCAGCTTCGGACAGGGTCCACGCACAGATACGCAGTATTTT. Translated: CASSFGQGPRTDTQYF.

As to this clone: One end of the junction is discordant with germline, which a read error may explain. This chain links TRBV5-1 with TRBJ2-2; tentative D call: TRBD2 (5 bases). Germline V lookup: CDR1 SGHRS, CDR2 YFSETQ. This CDR3 region has 14 residues. In DNA, the CDR3 is TGCGCCAGCAGCTTAGCGGAGAACGCCGGGGAGCTGTTTTTT. This sequence encodes CASSLAENAGELFF.

The genes are TRBV18 and TRBJ1-5; tentative D call: TRBD1 (5 bases). Trimming removed 3 bases from V and 7 bases from J, with 16 bases in between. The CDR3 runs to 15 residues. Germline V lookup: CDR1 KGHSH, CDR2 LQKENI. The CDR3 DNA follows: TGTGCCAGCTCACCTAGCGGGACCCTGGACCAGCCCCAGCATTTT. Translated, it gives CASSPSGTLDQPQHF. Combining the CDR3 with reference TRBV18 and TRBJ1-5 gives the whole variable domain NAGVMQNPRHLVRRRGQEARLRCSPMKGHSHVYWYRQLPEEGLKFMVYLQKENIIDESGMPKERFSAEFPKEGPSILRIQQVVRGDSAAYFCASSPSGTLDQPQHFGDGTRLSIL.

This chain connects TRBV4-1 to TRBJ2-1; TRBD2 is a possible D gene (6 bases). Trimming took 0 bases from V and 7 from J, leaving 16 bases between them. The length of the CDR3 is 16 residues. The V gene's germline CDR1 is MGHRA and CDR2 YSYEKL. The CDR3 spells CASSQEVGGMRNEQFF. The CDR3 DNA follows: TGCGCCAGCAGCCAAGAGGTGGGCGGGATGAGGAATGAGCAGTTCTTC.

The chain combines TRBV5-1 with TRBJ2-7; D gene uncertain. There are 16 residues in the CDR3. Trimming took 3 bases from V and 7 from J, leaving 23 bases between them. CDR1 is SGHRS and CDR2 is YFSETQ in the germline V gene. The CDR3 loop reads CASSSRSVGVWWEQYF. Here the CDR3 DNA reads TGCGCCAGCAGCTCCCGGTCGGTCGGTGTTTGGTGGGAGCAGTACTTC.

This clone was seen only once. This chain uses TRBV4-1 with TRBJ2-1, with D possibly TRBD1 on 5 matching bases. V shed 0 bases and J shed 2 bases, with 11 bases lying between them. The germline CDR1 and CDR2 sequences are MGHRA and YSYEKL. The CDR3 contains 16 residues. The CDR3 region has the DNA TGCGCCAGCAGCCAAGATTTTCCGACAGCCTACAATGAGCAGTTCTTC. This encodes CASSQDFPTAYNEQFF.

This chain links TRBV29-1 with TRBJ2-1, with 9 bases fitting TRBD1. The CDR3 has 16 amino acids. In germline, CDR1 is SQVTM, CDR2 ANQGSEA. J gave up 6 bases and V 2 bases, and 11 bases lay outside the gene matches. In DNA form, the CDR3 reads TGCAGCGTTGAAAATGTGGGGACAGGGATTAGCAATGAGCAGTTCTTC. This translates into CSVENVGTGISNEQFF.

The chain has TRBV11-2 and TRBJ1-1; TRBD1 is a possible D gene (6 bases). The CDR3 is 17 residues long. The V gene lost 3 bases and the J gene lost 3 bases, with 20 bases spanning the gap. Germline CDR1 and CDR2: SGHAT and FQNNGV. The CDR3 DNA follows: TGTGCCAGCAGCTTCGCCCTACCCCTACAGGGATACACTGAAGCTTTCTTT. Its translation is CASSFALPLQGYTEAFF.

The chain carries TRBV18 and TRBJ1-1, with D unclear. CDR1 is KGHSH, CDR2 LQKENI, per germline. CDR3 length equals 13 residues. V dropped 3 bases and J dropped 4 bases, with 9 bases sitting between them. The CDR3 sequence is CASSPRQFTEAFF. The CDR3 region has the DNA TGTGCCAGCTCACCTAGACAATTCACTGAAGCTTTCTTT. Full variable domain (remainder filled in from reference TRBV18 and TRBJ1-1): NAGVMQNPRHLVRRRGQEARLRCSPMKGHSHVYWYRQLPEEGLKFMVYLQKENIIDESGMPKERFSAEFPKEGPSILRIQQVVRGDSAAYFCASSPRQFTEAFFGQGTRLTVV.

V is TRBV7-8 and J is TRBJ2-7; D is perhaps TRBD2 (6 bases). V lost 1 base and J lost 4, with 8 bases in between. Germline V CDR1 and CDR2: SGHVS, FQNEAQ. This CDR3 contains 13 residues. The CDR3 nucleotides are TGTGCCAGCAGCTTAGGGGCGGGGTACGAGCAGTACTTC. This encodes CASSLGAGYEQYF.

The chain carries TRBV27 and TRBJ2-5; TRBD1 matches at 9 bases. Trimming cost V 3 bases and J 1 base; bases outside gene matches: 6. In germline, CDR1 is MNHEY, CDR2 SMNVEV (reference sequence). This CDR3 spans 16 amino acids. The CDR3 DNA reads as TGTGCCAGCAGTTTGAGGCGGGGACAGGGCCAAGAGACCCAGTACTTC. Translation gives CASSLRRGQGQETQYF.

V and J are TRBV5-1 and TRBJ2-5; 10 bases are a match to TRBD2. Losses at the gene ends were 5 bases for V and 2 bases for J; bases not matched to a gene: 3. The V gene's germline CDR1 is SGHRS and CDR2 YFSETQ. This CDR3 has 14 amino acids. The CDR3 DNA sequence: TGCGCCAGCAGACGGACTAGCGGACAAGAGACCCAGTACTTC. Its translation is CASRRTSGQETQYF.

The gene calls are TRBV9 and TRBJ2-7, with 10 bases lining up with TRBD2. Unmatched junction bases numbered 11, after V lost 4 bases and J lost 4 bases. The germline CDR1 and CDR2 sequences are SGDLS and YYNGEE. CDR3 length: 16 residues. The CDR3 sequence is CASSLSLAGEIYEQYF. As DNA, the CDR3 is TGTGCCAGCAGCCTGAGTCTAGCGGGAGAAATATACGAGCAGTACTTC.

This clone was counted a few times. The chain has TRBV29-1 and TRBJ2-5; no reliable D call. The CDR3 extends over 13 amino acids. Germline CDR1 is SQVTM and CDR2 is ANQGSEA. Trimming removed 7 bases from V and 7 bases from J, with 19 bases in between. The CDR3 DNA sequence: TGCAGCGCCCATCACGAAGCTAAGAGGACCCAGTACTTC. Its translation: CSAHHEAKRTQYF.